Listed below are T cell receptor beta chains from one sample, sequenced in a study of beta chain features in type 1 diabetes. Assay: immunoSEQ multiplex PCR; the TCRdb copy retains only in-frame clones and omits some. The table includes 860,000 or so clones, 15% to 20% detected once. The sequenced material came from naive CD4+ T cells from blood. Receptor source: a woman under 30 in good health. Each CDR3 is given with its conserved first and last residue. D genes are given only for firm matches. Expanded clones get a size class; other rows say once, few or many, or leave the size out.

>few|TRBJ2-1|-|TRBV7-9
CASSPQGYPQGEQFF
TGTGCCAGCAGCCCACAGGGTTATCCACAGGGTGAGCAGTTCTTC
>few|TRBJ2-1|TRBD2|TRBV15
CATSREGSGRRNEQFF
TGTGCCACCAGCAGAGAAGGTAGCGGGAGAAGGAATGAGCAGTTCTTC
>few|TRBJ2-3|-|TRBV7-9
CASSPRFDTQYF
TGTGCCAGCAGCCCTCGTTTTGATACGCAGTATTTT
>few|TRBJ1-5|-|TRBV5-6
CASSLGGQGRQPQHF
TGTGCCAGCAGCTTGGGAGGGCAGGGTCGTCAGCCCCAGCATTTT
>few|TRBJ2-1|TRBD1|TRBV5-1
CASSLGTGGDEQFF
TGCGCCAGCAGCTTGGGGACAGGGGGCGATGAGCAGTTCTTC
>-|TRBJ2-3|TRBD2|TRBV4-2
CASSPSLAGTDTQYF
TGTGCCAGCAGCCCGTCACTAGCGGGGACAGATACGCAGTATTTT
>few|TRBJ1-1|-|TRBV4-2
CASSQEKSTGRYTEAFF
TGTGCCAGCAGCCAAGAGAAATCAACAGGGAGGTACACTGAAGCTTTCTTT
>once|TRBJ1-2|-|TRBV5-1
CASSLQGPGYGYTF
TGCGCCAGCAGCTTACAGGGCCCTGGCTATGGCTACACCTTC
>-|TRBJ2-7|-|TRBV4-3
CASSQDAWPATYEQYF
TGCGCCAGCAGCCAAGATGCGTGGCCCGCGACCTACGAGCAGTACTTC
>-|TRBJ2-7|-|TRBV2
CASSLTLADHEQYF
TGTGCCAGCAGTCTTACCCTGGCGGACCACGAGCAGTACTTC
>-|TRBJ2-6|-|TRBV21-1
CASSKEDLGLNSGANVLTF
TGTGCCAGCAGCAAAGAGGATCTCGGCCTCAACTCTGGGGCCAACGTCCTGACTTTC
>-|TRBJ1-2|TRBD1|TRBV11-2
CASSQGQSYGYTF
TGTGCCAGCAGCCAGGGACAGAGCTATGGCTACACCTTC
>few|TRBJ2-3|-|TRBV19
CASSRSSNSDTQYF
TGTGCCAGTAGCCGTAGCAGTAATTCAGATACGCAGTATTTT
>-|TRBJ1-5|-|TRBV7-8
CASSLGGSQPQHF
TGTGCCAGCAGCTTAGGGGGAAGCCAGCCCCAGCATTTT
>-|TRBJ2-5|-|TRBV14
CASSQQTPETQYF
TGTGCCAGCAGCCAACAGACCCCAGAGACCCAGTACTTC
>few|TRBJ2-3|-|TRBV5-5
CAAGGTDTQYF
TGTGCCGCTGGAGGCACAGATACGCAGTATTTT
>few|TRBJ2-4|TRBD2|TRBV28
CASSFGSGRSPAKNIQYF
TGTGCCAGCAGTTTCGGCAGCGGGAGGTCCCCCGCCAAAAACATTCAGTACTTC
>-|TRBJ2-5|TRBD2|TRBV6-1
CASSKGLVAMETQYF
TGTGCCAGCAGTAAAGGACTAGTGGCAATGGAGACCCAGTACTTC
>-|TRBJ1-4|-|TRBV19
CASSIRYGRNEKLFF
TGTGCCAGTAGTATTCGGTACGGAAGAAATGAAAAACTGTTTTTT
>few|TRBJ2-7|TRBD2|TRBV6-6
CASSYRATSGIYEQYF
TGTGCCAGCAGTTACCGGGCGACTAGCGGGATTTACGAGCAGTACTTC
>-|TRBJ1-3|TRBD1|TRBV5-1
CASSEGQWYSGNTIYF
TGCGCCAGCAGTGAGGGACAGTGGTACTCTGGAAACACCATATATTTT
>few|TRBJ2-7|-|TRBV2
CASRLAPYEQYF
TGTGCCAGCCGGCTAGCTCCCTACGAGCAGTACTTC
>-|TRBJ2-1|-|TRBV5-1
CASSFNLYTLYNEQFF
TGCGCCAGCAGCTTCAACTTGTACACCCTCTACAATGAGCAGTTCTTC
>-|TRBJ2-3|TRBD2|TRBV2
CASSVELALADTQYF
TGTGCCAGCAGTGTCGAACTAGCGCTGGCAGATACGCAGTATTTT
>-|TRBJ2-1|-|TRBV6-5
CASSYRLNEQFF
TGTGCCAGCAGTTACCGCCTCAATGAGCAGTTCTTC
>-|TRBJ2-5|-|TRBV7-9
CASSTQGTQYF
TGTGCCAGCAGCACCCAGGGGACCCAGTACTTC
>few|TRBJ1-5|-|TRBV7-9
CASSLGRGNQPQHF
TGTGCCAGCAGCTTAGGTAGGGGAAATCAGCCCCAGCATTTT
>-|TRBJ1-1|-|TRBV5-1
CASSLGQRGNTEAFF
TGCGCCAGCAGCTTGGGTCAGAGGGGGAACACTGAAGCTTTCTTT
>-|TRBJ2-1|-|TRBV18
CASSPTSTYNEQFF
TGTGCCAGCTCACCGACTAGTACCTACAATGAGCAGTTCTTC
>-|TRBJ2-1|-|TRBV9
CASSVAGREQFF
TGTGCCAGCAGCGTAGCGGGAAGGGAGCAGTTCTTC
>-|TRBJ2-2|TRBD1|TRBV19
CASWGQGFVTGELFF
TGTGCCAGTTGGGGACAGGGTTTTGTCACCGGGGAGCTGTTTTTT
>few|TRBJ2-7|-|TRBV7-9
CASSPAAASYEQYF
TGTGCCAGCAGCCCAGCCGCAGCATCCTACGAGCAGTACTTC
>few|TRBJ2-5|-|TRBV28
CASNMQGREQYF
TGTGCCAGCAACATGCAGGGACGTGAGCAGTACTTC
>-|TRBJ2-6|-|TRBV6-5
CASRSLRLGANVLTF
TGTGCCAGCAGGTCTTTGCGATTGGGGGCCAACGTCCTGACTTTC
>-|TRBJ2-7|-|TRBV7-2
CASSPPWGLWQQYF
TGTGCCAGCAGCCCACCGTGGGGGCTTTGGCAGCAGTACTTC
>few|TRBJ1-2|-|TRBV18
CASSLRDKKLF
TGTGCCAGCTCACTCCGGGACAAGAAACTCTTC
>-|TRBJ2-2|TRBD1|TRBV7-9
CASRLPGQGILANTGELFF
TGTGCCAGCAGGCTCCCGGGACAGGGAATCCTTGCGAACACCGGGGAGCTGTTTTTT
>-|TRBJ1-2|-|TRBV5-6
CASSLNFGGYTF
TGTGCCAGCAGCTTGAATTTCGGAGGCTACACCTTC
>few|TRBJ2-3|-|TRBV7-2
CASSPIAGGSTDTQYF
TGTGCCAGCAGCCCTATTGCTGGAGGGAGCACAGATACGCAGTATTTT
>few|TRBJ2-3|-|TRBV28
CASSISTGLYTDTQYF
TGTGCCAGCAGCATTAGCACCGGACTATATACAGATACGCAGTATTTT
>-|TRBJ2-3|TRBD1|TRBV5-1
CASTRQGSGTDTQYF
TGCGCCAGCACCCGACAGGGGTCGGGCACAGATACGCAGTATTTT
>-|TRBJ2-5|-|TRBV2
CASSQRGQETQYF
TGTGCCAGCAGTCAGAGGGGCCAAGAGACCCAGTACTTC
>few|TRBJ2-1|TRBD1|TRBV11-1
CASSSRQGASSYNEQFF
TGTGCCAGCAGCTCCCGACAGGGGGCAAGCTCCTACAATGAGCAGTTCTTC
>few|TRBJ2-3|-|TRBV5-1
CASSLRALTDTQYF
TGCGCCAGCAGCTTGAGGGCGCTAACAGATACGCAGTATTTT
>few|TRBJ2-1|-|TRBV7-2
CASSPGQGGRGSSYNEQFF
TGTGCCAGCAGCCCAGGGCAGGGGGGCCGAGGGAGCTCCTACAATGAGCAGTTCTTC
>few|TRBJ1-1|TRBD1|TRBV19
CASSEQGWITEAFF
TGTGCCAGTAGCGAACAGGGGTGGATCACTGAAGCTTTCTTT
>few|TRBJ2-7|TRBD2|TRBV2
CASSVASGGTYEQYF
TGTGCCAGCAGTGTGGCTAGCGGGGGTACCTACGAGCAGTACTTC
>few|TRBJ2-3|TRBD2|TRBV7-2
CASSPRLAAPRGVDTQYF
TGTGCCAGCAGCCCCCGACTAGCGGCCCCGAGGGGGGTAGATACGCAGTATTTT
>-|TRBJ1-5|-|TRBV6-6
CASSSHAPNQPQHF
TGTGCCAGCAGCTCTCACGCTCCGAATCAGCCCCAGCATTTT
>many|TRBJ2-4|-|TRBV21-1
CASSKGWVLAKNIQYF
TGTGCCAGCAGCAAGGGGTGGGTTCTAGCCAAAAACATTCAGTACTTC
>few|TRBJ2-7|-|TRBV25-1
CASSRDIYEQYF
TGTGCCAGCAGCCGGGACATCTACGAGCAGTACTTC
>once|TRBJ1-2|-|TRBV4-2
CASSQEIRRDYGYTF
TGTGCCAGCAGCCAGGAAATCCGGAGAGACTATGGCTACACCTTC
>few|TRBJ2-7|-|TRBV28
CASRDGTYEQYF
TGTGCCAGCAGGGACGGAACCTACGAGCAGTACTTC